The entry below describes one T cell receptor (beta chain). Its specificity is not known. This record comes from a study of cytomegalovirus exposure and HLA in healthy donors. About the research overall: Out of roughly 170 million T cells, an earlier analysis found some 120 million unique TCR beta sequences in total.

V was pared by 2 bases and J by 7 bases, with 18 bases between. The V gene's germline CDR1 is LNHDA and CDR2 SQIVND (reference sequence). This CDR3 has 15 amino acids. The study's findings and limits: Compared with the approximately 680-donor mean, an Asian-associated ancestry cluster reportedly had fewer N-insertions, according to a later analysis.

PCR employed 60 Vbeta and 13 Jbeta primers. The table came from immunoSEQ multiplex PCR; TCRdb's copy has only in-frame clones and leaves some out. The table records about 140,000 clones, over 60% of them present only once. This clonotype was sampled from a male donor in good health and CMV-seropositive. Sequenced material: PBMCs. This rearrangement joins TRBV19 to TRBJ2-7; the D is unclear. CDR3 residues: CASSIMRGTPWEQYF. CDR3 DNA: TGTGCCAGTAGTATAATGCGAGGCACCCCGTGGGAGCAGTACTTC. Looking up the rest from reference TRBV19 and TRBJ2-7 gives the full variable domain: DGGITQSPKYLFRKEGQNVTLSCEQNLNHDAMYWYRQDPGQGLRLIYYSQIVNDFQKGDIAEGYSVSREKKESFPLTVTSAQKNPTAFYLCASSIMRGTPWEQYFGPGTRLTVT.